This T cell receptor beta chain originates from a study of T cell repertoires in cytomegalovirus infection. Study at large: Through public TCR beta signatures, both CMV infection and matching HLA type were indicated.

Study-level points and caveats: Of the TCR beta families, the public ones yielded a cumulative frequency that identified carriers of CMV plus the relevant HLA. The ex vivo response showed dominance by HLA-C-restricted CMV-specific TCR beta clonotypes.

This CDR3 contains 14 residues. Germline CDR1 reads SGDLS; CDR2 reads YYNGEE. Trimming shortened V by 0 bases and J by 4 bases, and 7 bases separated the two germline ends. In its sample, this clonotype was seen many times. Its antigen is not known. Each CDR3 protein gets one entry after TCRdb re-called the reads with MiXCR. The sample lists roughly 230,000 distinct CDR3 sequences; around 6.4% were seen once. Sequenced sample: PBMCs. The clonotype originates from a human donor in good health (CMV status not recorded). Some clones in this sample may be carry-over from other donors' samples. The rearrangement uses TRBV9 and TRBJ2-2; D gene uncertain. The CDR3 nucleotides read TGTGCCAGCAGCGTAGGAGCGATCACCGGGGAGCTGTTTTTT. Translation gives CASSVGAITGELFF.